This T cell receptor beta chain was sequenced in a study of cytomegalovirus exposure and HLA in healthy donors. Notes on the study in general: Previously analyzed data showed that most TCR beta V segments were productive at a frequency of about 87% or about 30%. TCR beta chains associated with HLA were, in a later analysis, more clonally expanded than equally common others.

Turning to this clone: Its antigen is unknown.

Use of 60 Vbeta and 13 Jbeta primers characterized the PCR. Assay used: immunoSEQ multiplex PCR; TCRdb lists only in-frame clones, some missing. The table has under 200,000 clones, 78% seen once. The specimen sequenced was PBMCs. This receptor was taken from a woman in her thirties or forties in good health and CMV-seronegative.

The CDR3 here is CASSITSSGGEDTQYF. DNA for the CDR3: TGTGCCAGCAGCATCACCTCTAGCGGGGGGGAAGATACGCAGTATTTT. V usage is TRBV9 and J usage is TRBJ2-3; TRBD2 aligns across 12 bases. Germline CDR1 SGDLS, CDR2 YYNGEE. Trimming cost V 4 bases and J 5 bases; bases outside gene matches: 8. The CDR3 contains 16 residues.